Below, one T cell receptor beta chain is given with its context. CD45RO-negative cells were positively selected for CCR7, leaving out terminally differentiated effector memory CD45RA+ cells. Trimming shortened V by 5 bases and J by 5 bases, and 6 bases separated the two germline ends. Germline V CDR1 and CDR2: SGHAT, FQNNGV. The CDR3 sequence is 11 residues long. Sequencing used immunoSEQ multiplex PCR; TCRdb keeps in-frame clones, though not all of them. The repertoire holds fewer than 850,000 clones, with about 96% as singletons. This record comes from a study of shared clonotypes between healthy human individuals.

This TCR was sampled from a man aged 25 to 40 in good health. Sequencing was performed on naive CD8+ T cells sorted from blood. This chain joins TRBV11-2 and TRBJ1-1; D unresolved. The CDR3 region is CASSPGTEAFF. The CDR3 DNA sequence: TGTGCCAGCAGCCCGGGGACTGAAGCTTTCTTT. Supplemented by reference TRBV11-2 and TRBJ1-1, the full variable domain reads EAGVAQSPRYKIIEKRQSVAFWCNPISGHATLYWYQQILGQGPKLLIQFQNNGVVDDSQLPKDRFSAERLKGVDSTLKIQPAKLEDSAVYLCASSPGTEAFFGQGTRLTVV.